Following are 4 T cell receptor beta chains from one sample sequenced in a study of identical twins. Each CDR3 protein is one row after TCRdb ran MiXCR on the 5' RACE reads. The repertoire holds 550,000 to 800,000 distinct CDR3 sequences, about 7.6% seen once, with around 1.6% in the top ten. These data were also reused for a study on yellow fever vaccine responses in identical twins.

The sample was PBMCs. These receptors all stem from a woman aged 18-29 years in good health.

This clonotype was counted a few times. The rearrangement joins TRBV5-6 to TRBJ2-3, with D tentatively TRBD1 or TRBD2 (5 bases each). The germline V gene has CDR1 SGHDT and CDR2 YYEEEE. CDR3 length equals 16 residues. V gave up 2 bases and J gave up 1 base, with 14 bases separating them. This CDR3 reads CASSFPIGGGTDTQYF. CDR3 DNA sequence: TGTGCCAGCAGCTTTCCGATTGGGGGAGGCACAGATACGCAGTATTTT.

This clonotype came up many times. The rearrangement joins TRBV3-1 to TRBJ2-3; TRBD1 is a possible D gene (5 bases). Deletions cut 4 bases from V and 11 bases from J, with 13 bases between. Germline-derived CDR1 and CDR2 are LGHDT and YNNKEL (reference sequence). The CDR3 is made up of 12 amino acids. CDR3 in DNA: TGTGCCAGCAGCCTGACGGACAAAAGGCAGTATTTT. This translates into CASSLTDKRQYF.

This clonotype was counted many times. The chain uses TRBV24-1 and TRBJ2-2; D is uncertain. The CDR3 is 16 residues long. The germline V gene has CDR1 KGHDR and CDR2 SFDVKD. V shed 0 bases and J shed 0 bases, with 7 bases lying between them. CDR3 amino acids: CATSDLGPSNTGELFF. In DNA, the CDR3 is TGTGCCACCAGTGATTTGGGGCCCTCGAACACCGGGGAGCTGTTTTTT.

In its sample, this clonotype was seen once. The chain couples TRBV5-5 to TRBJ2-7; perhaps TRBD2 as D (5 bases). This CDR3 has 12 amino acids. V lost 0 bases to trimming and J lost 7 bases, with 8 bases between them. The V gene's germline CDR1 is SGHKS and CDR2 YYEKEE (reference sequence). The CDR3 spells CASSLGGLEQYV. The CDR3 bases are TGTGCCAGCAGCTTGGGAGGGTTGGAGCAGTACGTC.